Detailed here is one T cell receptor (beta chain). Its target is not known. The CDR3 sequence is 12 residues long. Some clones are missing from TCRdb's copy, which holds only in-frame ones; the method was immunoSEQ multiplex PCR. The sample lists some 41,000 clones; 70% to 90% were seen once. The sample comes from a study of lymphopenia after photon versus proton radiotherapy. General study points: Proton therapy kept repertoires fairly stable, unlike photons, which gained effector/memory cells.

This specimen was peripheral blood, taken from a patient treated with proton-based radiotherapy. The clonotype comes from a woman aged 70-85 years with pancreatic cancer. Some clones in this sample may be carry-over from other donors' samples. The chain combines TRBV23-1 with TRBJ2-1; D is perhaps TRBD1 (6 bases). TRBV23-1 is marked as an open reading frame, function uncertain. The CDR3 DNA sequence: TGCGCAGCCAGGGGCTCCTACAATGAGCAGTTCTTC. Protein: CAARGSYNEQFF.